The sequence of this TCR beta chain was determined in a study of spatial heterogeneity in lung cancer. Study-level information: Raw reads contained each unique TCR and UMI combination more than ten times on average. Findings and caveats of the study: Detection of ubiquitous tumor TCRs in blood was higher at resection than follow-up.

Every cDNA TCR molecule received its own unique molecular identifier. In TCRdb, the 5' RACE reads were re-called with MiXCR into one record per CDR3 protein. The data contain tens of thousands of distinct CDR3 sequences, more than 10% of them singletons. Time point defined: sample taken at primary tumor resection. Unsorted whole RNA from tumor, nontumor lung or frozen PBMC underwent sequencing. A total of around 76 untreated early-stage non-small cell lung cancer patients served as donors. This clonotype was observed a few times. Its antigen is undetermined. The length of the CDR3 is 16 residues. J lost 4 bases, V lost 6 bases, and 11 bases had no gene match. Germline V gene sequence: CDR1 LNHDA, CDR2 SQIVND (reference sequence).

The sequencing here drew on PBMCs, taken at surgery. The chain joins TRBV19 to TRBJ1-2, with TRBD1 matching 10 bases. The clonotype was recovered from a male donor with early-stage non-small cell lung cancer. This chain's CDR3 is CASRPGTGAAGYGYTF. CDR3 coding DNA: TGTGCCAGTAGACCCGGGACAGGGGCGGCGGGCTATGGCTACACCTTC.